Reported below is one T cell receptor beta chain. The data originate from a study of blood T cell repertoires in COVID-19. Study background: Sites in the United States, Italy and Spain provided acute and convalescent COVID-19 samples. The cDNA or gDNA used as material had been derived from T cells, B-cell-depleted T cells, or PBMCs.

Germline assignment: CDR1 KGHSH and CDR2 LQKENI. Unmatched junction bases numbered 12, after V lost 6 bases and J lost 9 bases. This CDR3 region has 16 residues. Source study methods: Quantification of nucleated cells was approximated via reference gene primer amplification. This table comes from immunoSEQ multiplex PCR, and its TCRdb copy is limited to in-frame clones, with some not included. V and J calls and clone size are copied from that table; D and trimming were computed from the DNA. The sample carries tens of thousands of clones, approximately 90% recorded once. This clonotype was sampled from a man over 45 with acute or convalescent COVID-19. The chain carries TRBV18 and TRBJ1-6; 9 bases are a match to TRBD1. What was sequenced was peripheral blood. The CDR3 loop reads CASSQLTGGDGSPLHF. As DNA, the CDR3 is TGTGCCAGCTCGCAACTGACAGGGGGTGATGGTTCACCCCTCCACTTT.